This T cell receptor beta chain was sequenced for a study of identical twins. Study-wide points: Cross-sectional statistical analysis was relied on for the conclusions, without the same donors being followed.

The table lists this clonotype with many counts. Its antigen is not known. MiXCR, applied by TCRdb to the 5' RACE reads, yields one record per CDR3 protein. In the table there are some 560,000 distinct CDR3 sequences, over 8.5% of which are singletons. Per the germline V gene, CDR1 is MNHNS and CDR2 is SASEGT. Unmatched junction bases numbered 15, after V lost 6 bases and J lost 2 bases. The CDR3 extends over 17 amino acids. The same data also went into a second study, on yellow fever vaccine responses in identical twins.

The V gene is TRBV6-1, the J gene TRBJ2-5; TRBD2 matches at 7 bases. Sequencing was done on a sample of PBMCs. The clonotype was recovered from a woman aged 18 to 35 in good health. CDR3 coding DNA: TGTGCCAGCAGCAACACAAAACCAGCGGGGAAACAAGAGACCCAGTACTTC. Its translation: CASSNTKPAGKQETQYF.